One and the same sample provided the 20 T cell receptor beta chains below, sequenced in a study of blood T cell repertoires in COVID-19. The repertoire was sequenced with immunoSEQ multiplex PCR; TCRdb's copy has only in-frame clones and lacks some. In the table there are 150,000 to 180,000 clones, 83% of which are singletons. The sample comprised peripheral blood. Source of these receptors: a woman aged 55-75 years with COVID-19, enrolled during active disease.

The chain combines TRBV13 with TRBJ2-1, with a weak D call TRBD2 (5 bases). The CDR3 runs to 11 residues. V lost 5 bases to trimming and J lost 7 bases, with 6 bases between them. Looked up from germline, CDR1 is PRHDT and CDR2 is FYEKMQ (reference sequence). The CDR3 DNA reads TGTGCCAGCAGCCGGGGAAATGAGCAGTTCTTC. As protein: CASSRGNEQFF.

CDR3 sequence: CASSPQGTSGAGELFF. The CDR3 DNA sequence: TGTGCCAGCAGCCCCCAAGGGACTAGCGGGGCCGGGGAGCTGTTTTTT. The chain joins TRBV7-3 to TRBJ2-2; 13 positions agree with TRBD2. The CDR3 loop spans 16 amino acids. Germline V gives CDR1 SGHTA, CDR2 FQGTGA. J was trimmed by 6 bases and V by 5 bases; bases with no gene match: 6.

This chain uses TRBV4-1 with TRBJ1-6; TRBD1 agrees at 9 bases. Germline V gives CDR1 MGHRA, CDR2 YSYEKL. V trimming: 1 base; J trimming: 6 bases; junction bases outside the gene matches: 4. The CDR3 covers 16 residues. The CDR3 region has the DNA TGCGCCAGCAGCCAAGGACAGGGGGGTGGTAATTCACCCCTCCACTTT. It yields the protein CASSQGQGGGNSPLHF.

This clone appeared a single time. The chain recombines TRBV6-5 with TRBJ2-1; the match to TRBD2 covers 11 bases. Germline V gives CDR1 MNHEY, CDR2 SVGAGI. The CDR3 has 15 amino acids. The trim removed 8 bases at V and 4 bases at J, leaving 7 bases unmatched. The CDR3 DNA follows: TGTGCCAGCCGTACTAGCGGGGGATCTTACAATGAGCAGTTCTTC. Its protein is CASRTSGGSYNEQFF.

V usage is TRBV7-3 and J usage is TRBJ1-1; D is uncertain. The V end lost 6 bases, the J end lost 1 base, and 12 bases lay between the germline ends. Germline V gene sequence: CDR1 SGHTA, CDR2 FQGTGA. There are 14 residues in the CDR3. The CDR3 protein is CASRADSGNTEAFF. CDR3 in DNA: TGTGCCAGCAGGGCCGACTCCGGGAACACTGAAGCTTTCTTT.

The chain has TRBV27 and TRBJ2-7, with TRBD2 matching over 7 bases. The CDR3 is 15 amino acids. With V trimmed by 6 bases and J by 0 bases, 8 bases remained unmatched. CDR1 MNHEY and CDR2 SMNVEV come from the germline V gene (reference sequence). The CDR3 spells CASRAAPSGSYEQYV. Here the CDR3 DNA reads TGTGCCAGCAGAGCCGCTCCTAGCGGCTCCTACGAGCAGTACGTC.

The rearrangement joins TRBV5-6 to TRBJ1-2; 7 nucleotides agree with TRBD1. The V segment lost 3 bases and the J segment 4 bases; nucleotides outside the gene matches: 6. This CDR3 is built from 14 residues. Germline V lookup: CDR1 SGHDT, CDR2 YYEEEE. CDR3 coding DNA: TGTGCCAGCAGCTCAGAAGGGGGCACCTATGGCTACACCTTC. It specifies CASSSEGGTYGYTF.

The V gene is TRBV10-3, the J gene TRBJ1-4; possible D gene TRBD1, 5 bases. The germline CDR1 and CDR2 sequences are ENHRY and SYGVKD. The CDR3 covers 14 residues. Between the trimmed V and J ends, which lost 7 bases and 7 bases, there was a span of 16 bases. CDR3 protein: CAIKPDRWGEKLFF. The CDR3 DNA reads TGTGCCATCAAGCCTGACAGATGGGGTGAAAAACTGTTTTTT.

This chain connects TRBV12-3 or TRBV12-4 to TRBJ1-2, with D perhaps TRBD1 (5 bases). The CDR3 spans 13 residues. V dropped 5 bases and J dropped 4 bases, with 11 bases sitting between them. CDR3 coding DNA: TGTGCCAGCAGTGAGACCGGGGGCTATGGCTACACCTTC. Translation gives CASSETGGYGYTF.

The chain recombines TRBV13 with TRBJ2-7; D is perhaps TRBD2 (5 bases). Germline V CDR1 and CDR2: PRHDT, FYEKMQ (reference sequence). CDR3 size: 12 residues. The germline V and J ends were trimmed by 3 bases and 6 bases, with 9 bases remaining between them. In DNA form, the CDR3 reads TGTGCCAGCAGCTTGACTATGGGCGAGCAGTACTTC. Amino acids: CASSLTMGEQYF.

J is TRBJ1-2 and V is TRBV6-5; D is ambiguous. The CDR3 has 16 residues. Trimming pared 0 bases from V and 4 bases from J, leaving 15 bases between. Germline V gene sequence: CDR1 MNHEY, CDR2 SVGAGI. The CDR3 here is CASSYSRPKAGYGYTF. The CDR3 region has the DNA TGTGCCAGCAGTTACTCTAGGCCGAAGGCGGGCTATGGCTACACCTTC.

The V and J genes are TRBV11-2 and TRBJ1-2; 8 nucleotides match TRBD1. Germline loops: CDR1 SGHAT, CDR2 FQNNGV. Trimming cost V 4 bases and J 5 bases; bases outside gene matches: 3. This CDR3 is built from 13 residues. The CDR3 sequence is CASSSGQVYGYTF. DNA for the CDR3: TGTGCCAGCAGCTCGGGACAGGTGTATGGCTACACCTTC.

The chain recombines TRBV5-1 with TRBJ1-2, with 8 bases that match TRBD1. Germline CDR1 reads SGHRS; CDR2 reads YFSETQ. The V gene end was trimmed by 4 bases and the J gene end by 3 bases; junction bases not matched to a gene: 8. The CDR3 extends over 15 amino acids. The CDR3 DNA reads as TGCGCCAGCAGCACTCCGGGACAGGAGCACTATGGCTACACCTTC. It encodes CASSTPGQEHYGYTF.

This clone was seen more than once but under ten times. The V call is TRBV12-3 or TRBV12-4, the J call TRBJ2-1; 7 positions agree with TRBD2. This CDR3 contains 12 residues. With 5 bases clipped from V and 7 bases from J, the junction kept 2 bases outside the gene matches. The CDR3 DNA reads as TGTGCCAGCAGTCGTAGCGGGAATGAGCAGTTCTTC. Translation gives CASSRSGNEQFF.

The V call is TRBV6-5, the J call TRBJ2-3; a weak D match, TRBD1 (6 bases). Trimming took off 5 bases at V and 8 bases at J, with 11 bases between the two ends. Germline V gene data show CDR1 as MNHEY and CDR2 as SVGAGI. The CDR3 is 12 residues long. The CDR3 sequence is CASSQRGGTQYF. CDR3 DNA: TGTGCCAGCAGTCAAAGAGGGGGTACGCAGTATTTT.

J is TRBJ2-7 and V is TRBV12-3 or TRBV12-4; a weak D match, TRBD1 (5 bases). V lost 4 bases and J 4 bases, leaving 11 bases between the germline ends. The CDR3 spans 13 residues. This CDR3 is CASSSQGLYEQYF. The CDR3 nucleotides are TGTGCCAGCAGTTCCCAGGGTTTATACGAGCAGTACTTC.

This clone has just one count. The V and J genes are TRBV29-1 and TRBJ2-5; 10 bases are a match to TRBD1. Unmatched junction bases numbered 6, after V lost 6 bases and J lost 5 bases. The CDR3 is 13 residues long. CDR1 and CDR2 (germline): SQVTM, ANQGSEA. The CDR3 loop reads CSVKDRGWETQYF. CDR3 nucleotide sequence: TGCAGCGTGAAGGACAGGGGGTGGGAGACCCAGTACTTC.

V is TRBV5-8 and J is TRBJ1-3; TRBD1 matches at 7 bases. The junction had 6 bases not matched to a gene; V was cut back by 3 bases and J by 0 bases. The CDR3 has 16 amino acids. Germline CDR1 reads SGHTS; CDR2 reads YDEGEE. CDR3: CASSWGQLNSGNTIYF. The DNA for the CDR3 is TGTGCCAGCAGCTGGGGACAGTTAAACTCTGGAAACACCATATATTTT.

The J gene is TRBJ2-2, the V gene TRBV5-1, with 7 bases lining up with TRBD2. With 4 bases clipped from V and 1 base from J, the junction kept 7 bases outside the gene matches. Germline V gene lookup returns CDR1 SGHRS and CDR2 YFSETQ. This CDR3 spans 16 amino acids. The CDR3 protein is CASSPMASGNTGELFF. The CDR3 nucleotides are TGCGCCAGCAGCCCAATGGCTAGCGGGAACACCGGGGAGCTGTTTTTT.

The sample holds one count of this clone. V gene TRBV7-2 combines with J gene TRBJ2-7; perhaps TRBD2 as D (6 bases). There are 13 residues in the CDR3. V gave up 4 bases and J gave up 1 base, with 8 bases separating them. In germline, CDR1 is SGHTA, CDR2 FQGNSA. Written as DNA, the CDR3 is TGTGCCAGCAGCTGGGACTTTTCCTACGAGCAGTACTTC. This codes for CASSWDFSYEQYF. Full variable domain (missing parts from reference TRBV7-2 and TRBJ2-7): GAGVSQSPSNKVTEKGKDVELRCDPISGHTALYWYRQSLGQGLEFLIYFQGNSAPDKSGLPSDRFSAERTGGSVSTLTIQRTQQEDSAVYLCASSWDFSYEQYFGPGTRLTVT.